The present TCR beta chain was sequenced within a study of PD-1 blockade in classical Hodgkin lymphoma. Each and every patient relapsed after autologous stem cell transplantation, and patients got differing brentuximab vedotin exposure. Negative selection with magnets was how CD8+ T cells were isolated from the thawed PBMCs. Worth noting for this clone: Its antigen is as yet unknown.

Clones were sequenced by immunoSEQ multiplex PCR, and TCRdb holds only the in-frame ones, with some missing. Of over 9,000 clones listed, roughly 83% are singletons. Notes on the study in general: Whereas CD4+ TCR diversity had risen significantly by C4D1, CD8+ TCR diversity had not.

CDR1 and CDR2 (germline): MGHRA, YSYEKL. The length of the CDR3 is 15 residues. V lost 3 bases and J lost 5, with 13 bases in between. Specimen: CD8+ T cells from blood, collected at baseline. V is TRBV4-1 and J is TRBJ2-2; D possibly matches TRBD1 or TRBD2 (5 bases each). The receptor was isolated from a human donor with classical Hodgkin lymphoma. The CDR3 region is CASSHGDGPTGELFF. In DNA, the CDR3 is TGCGCCAGCAGCCACGGGGACGGGCCAACCGGGGAGCTGTTTTTT.